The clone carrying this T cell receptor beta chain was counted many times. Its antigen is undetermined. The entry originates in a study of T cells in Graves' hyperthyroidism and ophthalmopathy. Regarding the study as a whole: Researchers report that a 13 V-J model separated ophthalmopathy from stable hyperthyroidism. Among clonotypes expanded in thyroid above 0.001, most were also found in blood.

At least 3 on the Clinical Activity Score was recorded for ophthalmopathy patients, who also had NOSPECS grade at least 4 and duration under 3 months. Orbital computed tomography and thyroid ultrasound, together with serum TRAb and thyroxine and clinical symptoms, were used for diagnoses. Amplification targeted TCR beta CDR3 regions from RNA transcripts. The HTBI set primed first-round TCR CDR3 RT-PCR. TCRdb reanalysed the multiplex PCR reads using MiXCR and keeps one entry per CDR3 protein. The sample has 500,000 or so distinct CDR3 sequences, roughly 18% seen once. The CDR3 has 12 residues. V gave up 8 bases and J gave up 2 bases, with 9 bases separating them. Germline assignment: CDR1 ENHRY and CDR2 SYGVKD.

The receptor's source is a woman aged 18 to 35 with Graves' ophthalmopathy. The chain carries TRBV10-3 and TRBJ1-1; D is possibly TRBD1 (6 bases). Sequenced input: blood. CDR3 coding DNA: TGTGCCATCGGACAGCGAAACACTGAAGCTTTCTTT. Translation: CAIGQRNTEAFF.